The source of this TCR beta chain is a study of memory CD4+ T cells and cytomegalovirus serostatus. Study details: Donors were healthy Belgian adults, several CMV seropositive and about two dozen seronegative.

Single viable CD3+CD4+CD8-CD45RO+ cells were sorted as the memory CD4+ T cells. Sequencing was performed with immunoSEQ multiplex PCR; in TCRdb, only in-frame clones are kept and a portion is missing. In the table there are about 75,000 clones, around 82% of which are singletons. The receptor comes from an adult in good health and CMV-seropositive. The specimen was memory CD4+ T cells from blood.

The CDR3 nucleotides are TGTGCCAGCAGCTTGAGTTTACAGACGAACACTGAAGCTTTCTTT. Its protein is CASSLSLQTNTEAFF. This chain joins TRBV5-4 and TRBJ1-1; D remains ambiguous. This CDR3 has 15 amino acids. In germline, CDR1 is SGHNT, CDR2 YYREEE (reference sequence). Trimming removed 1 base from V and 1 base from J, with 11 bases in between.